A selection of T cell receptor beta chains follows, all from one sample in a study of OX40 agonist ivuxolimab in advanced cancers. Assay used: immunoSEQ multiplex PCR; TCRdb lists only in-frame clones, some missing. The sample lists around 56,000 clones, around 90% occurring once. Specimen: CD4+ or CD8+ T cells sorted from blood, collected in a trial of the OX40 agonist ivuxolimab. The receptors were gathered from an adult with an advanced solid tumor such as melanoma, head and neck, liver or kidney cancer. CDR3s include the opening cysteine and the closing phenylalanine or tryptophan. The D gene is left open where the match is weak. Some rows mark clone size as missing; the rest say once, few, many or name a class of expanded clone.

V gene: TRBV18
clone size: NA
D gene: NA
J gene: TRBJ2-1
CDR3 protein: CASSPGSGEQFF
CDR3 DNA: TGTGCCAGCTCACCAGGCAGTGGTGAGCAGTTCTTC

V gene: TRBV5-6
clone size: NA
D gene: NA
J gene: TRBJ2-7
CDR3 protein: CASSDLSYEQYF
CDR3 DNA: TGTGCCAGCAGCGATCTCTCCTACGAGCAGTACTTC

V gene: TRBV5-6
clone size: NA
D gene: NA
J gene: TRBJ1-1
CDR3 protein: CASSPMGGGTEAFF
CDR3 DNA: TGTGCCAGCAGCCCCATGGGGGGAGGCACTGAAGCTTTCTTT

V gene: TRBV28
clone size: NA
D gene: NA
J gene: TRBJ2-2
CDR3 protein: CASSPLNTGELFF
CDR3 DNA: TGTGCCAGCAGTCCCCTCAACACCGGGGAGCTGTTTTTT

V gene: TRBV4-3
clone size: medium-sized
D gene: TRBD2
J gene: TRBJ2-1
CDR3 protein: CASSQGGGPYNEQFF
CDR3 DNA: TGCGCCAGCAGCCAAGGGGGGGGACCATACAATGAGCAGTTCTTC

V gene: TRBV7-9
clone size: NA
D gene: NA
J gene: TRBJ1-1
CDR3 protein: CASSPGVDTEAFF
CDR3 DNA: TGTGCCAGCAGTCCAGGGGTAGACACTGAAGCTTTCTTT

V gene: TRBV6-5
clone size: NA
D gene: TRBD1
J gene: TRBJ1-2
CDR3 protein: CASAGTGGAGYTF
CDR3 DNA: TGTGCCAGCGCCGGGACAGGGGGCGCGGGCTACACCTTC

V gene: TRBV6-1
clone size: NA
D gene: NA
J gene: TRBJ1-3
CDR3 protein: CASMTGNTIYF
CDR3 DNA: TGTGCCAGCATGACTGGAAACACCATATATTTT

V gene: TRBV9
clone size: NA
D gene: TRBD2
J gene: TRBJ2-7
CDR3 protein: CASSASGGSSYEQYF
CDR3 DNA: TGTGCCAGCAGCGCCTCGGGGGGGTCGTCGTACGAGCAGTACTTC

V gene: TRBV7-9
clone size: NA
D gene: TRBD1
J gene: TRBJ2-5
CDR3 protein: CASSSGQGAGQETQYF
CDR3 DNA: TGTGCCAGCAGCTCAGGACAGGGGGCTGGTCAAGAGACCCAGTACTTC

V gene: TRBV4-2
clone size: once
D gene: TRBD1
J gene: TRBJ1-4
CDR3 protein: CASSQEQGRNEKLFF
CDR3 DNA: TGTGCCAGCAGCCAAGAACAGGGGAGGAACGAAAAACTGTTTTTT

V gene: TRBV28
clone size: NA
D gene: NA
J gene: TRBJ1-5
CDR3 protein: CASSLVGSNQPQHF
CDR3 DNA: TGTGCCAGCAGTTTAGTCGGGAGCAATCAGCCCCAGCATTTT

V gene: TRBV13
clone size: once
D gene: TRBD1
J gene: TRBJ2-3
CDR3 protein: CASSDRVGTDTQYF
CDR3 DNA: TGTGCCAGCAGTGACAGGGTGGGAACAGATACGCAGTATTTT

V gene: TRBV5-5
clone size: NA
D gene: TRBD2
J gene: TRBJ2-1
CDR3 protein: CASSLGEPLAVIYNEQFF
CDR3 DNA: TGTGCCAGCAGCTTGGGGGAGCCACTAGCGGTGATCTACAATGAGCAGTTCTTC

V gene: TRBV5-4
clone size: NA
D gene: NA
J gene: TRBJ1-1
CDR3 protein: CASSPDQGGGTEAFF
CDR3 DNA: TGTGCCAGCAGCCCGGACCAGGGAGGGGGGACTGAAGCTTTCTTT

V gene: TRBV15
clone size: NA
D gene: NA
J gene: TRBJ2-7
CDR3 protein: CATSSGQGRMEQYF
CDR3 DNA: TGTGCCACCAGCAGTGGTCAGGGGAGGATGGAGCAGTACTTC

V gene: TRBV7-9
clone size: NA
D gene: TRBD1
J gene: TRBJ1-2
CDR3 protein: CASSTGQELWLGYTF
CDR3 DNA: TGTGCCAGCAGCACCGGACAGGAGCTATGGTTGGGCTACACCTTC

V gene: TRBV2
clone size: NA
D gene: NA
J gene: TRBJ2-1
CDR3 protein: CASSQGGSYNEQFF
CDR3 DNA: TGTGCCAGCAGTCAGGGGGGGTCCTACAATGAGCAGTTCTTC

V gene: TRBV7-8
clone size: few
D gene: TRBD2
J gene: TRBJ2-7
CDR3 protein: CASSLVGTSGEQYF
CDR3 DNA: TGTGCCAGCAGCTTAGTAGGGACTAGCGGAGAGCAGTACTTC

V gene: TRBV29-1
clone size: NA
D gene: NA
J gene: TRBJ2-7
CDR3 protein: CSVKLRSYEQYF
CDR3 DNA: TGCAGCGTGAAACTGAGATCCTACGAGCAGTACTTC

V gene: TRBV7-9
clone size: NA
D gene: NA
J gene: TRBJ1-1
CDR3 protein: CASRERFPQEAFF
CDR3 DNA: TGTGCCAGCAGGGAAAGATTCCCCCAGGAAGCTTTCTTT

V gene: TRBV28
clone size: NA
D gene: NA
J gene: TRBJ2-1
CDR3 protein: CASYTIDNEQFF
CDR3 DNA: TGTGCCAGCTATACTATAGACAATGAGCAGTTCTTC

V gene: TRBV28
clone size: NA
D gene: TRBD2
J gene: TRBJ2-1
CDR3 protein: CASSSAGTNSYNEQFF
CDR3 DNA: TGTGCCAGCAGTTCCGCCGGGACTAACTCCTACAATGAGCAGTTCTTC

V gene: TRBV7-3
clone size: NA
D gene: TRBD2
J gene: TRBJ2-6
CDR3 protein: CASAGLADSGANVLTF
CDR3 DNA: TGTGCCAGCGCCGGACTAGCGGATTCTGGGGCCAACGTCCTGACTTTC

V gene: TRBV5-4
clone size: NA
D gene: TRBD2
J gene: TRBJ2-3
CDR3 protein: CASSALTSGGSDTQYF
CDR3 DNA: TGTGCCAGCAGCGCCCTAACTAGCGGGGGGTCAGATACGCAGTATTTT

V gene: TRBV4-3
clone size: NA
D gene: TRBD2
J gene: TRBJ2-5
CDR3 protein: CASSQLAGGPGETQYF
CDR3 DNA: TGCGCCAGCAGCCAATTAGCGGGAGGGCCGGGGGAGACCCAGTACTTC

V gene: TRBV5-6
clone size: once
D gene: NA
J gene: TRBJ2-3
CDR3 protein: CASSRASDTQYF
CDR3 DNA: TGTGCCAGCAGCAGGGCCTCTGATACGCAGTATTTT

V gene: TRBV6-5
clone size: NA
D gene: NA
J gene: TRBJ1-2
CDR3 protein: CASSYSEGIGGYTF
CDR3 DNA: TGTGCCAGCAGTTACTCGGAAGGTATCGGTGGCTACACCTTC

V gene: TRBV28
clone size: once
D gene: NA
J gene: TRBJ2-2
CDR3 protein: CASSFADSPMTGELFF
CDR3 DNA: TGTGCCAGCAGTTTCGCTGACTCCCCTATGACCGGGGAGCTGTTTTTT

V gene: TRBV27
clone size: NA
D gene: NA
J gene: TRBJ2-5
CDR3 protein: CASSLGGSQYF
CDR3 DNA: TGTGCCAGCAGTTTAGGTGGATCCCAGTACTTC

V gene: TRBV29-1
clone size: NA
D gene: NA
J gene: TRBJ2-7
CDR3 protein: CSVEELGLREQYF
CDR3 DNA: TGCAGCGTTGAAGAGCTAGGGCTACGCGAGCAGTACTTC